The clone carrying this T cell receptor beta chain was counted at least ten times. Its antigen remains unidentified. The sample is drawn from a study of T cell repertoires in cytomegalovirus infection. Study details: Public TCR beta signature analysis indicated the presence of both CMV infection and matching HLA type.

Study-wide results and caveats: In two of eight donors, the top clonotype was HLA-C-restricted CMV-specific.

Per the germline V gene, CDR1 is SGHTA and CDR2 is FQGTGA. V lost 0 bases and J 3 bases, leaving 9 bases between the germline ends. The CDR3 runs to 15 residues. TCRdb independently ran MiXCR on the reads; one entry per CDR3 protein. The sample records approximately 500,000 distinct CDR3 sequences, 16% being singletons. The sequence came from a human donor in good health (CMV status not recorded). Some clones in this sample may be carry-over from other donors' samples. The sequenced sample was CD8+ T cells from PBMCs. The rearrangement uses TRBV7-3 and TRBJ2-1, with D possibly matching TRBD2 (6 bases). The DNA for the CDR3 is TGTGCCAGCAGCTTAACAACTAGCAGCTACAATGAGCAGTTCTTC. The encoded protein is CASSLTTSSYNEQFF.